The 10 T cell receptor beta chains given below trace back to one sample, sequenced in a study of T cell responses to AZD1222 COVID-19 vaccine (dated by TCRdb to about 2021). The sample's time point label, in plain terms: baseline before first vaccination. Library generation was performed with the immunoSEQ multiplex PCR assay. TCRdb stores this immuneACCESS table with in-frame sequences only. Part of the clones is absent; in the studies checked, under half of the shortfall reflects unresolved V genes, and no reason is known for the rest. This sample lists about 120,000 clones; 85% to 90% were detected once. The ten biggest clones cover just over 9.5% of the sample. The source was peripheral blood, collected on day 0 of AZD1222 vaccination. The receptors originated from an adult in good health.

This rearrangement joins TRBV24-1 to TRBJ2-3; the match to TRBD2 covers 7 bases. Germline lookup yields CDR1 KGHDR and CDR2 SFDVKD. The CDR3 is 15 residues long. J gave up 0 bases and V 6 bases, and 5 bases lay outside the gene matches. The CDR3 reads CATSPRAGSTDTQYF. As DNA, the CDR3 is TGTGCCACCAGTCCACGAGCGGGGAGCACAGATACGCAGTATTTT.

The J gene is TRBJ2-2, the V gene TRBV15; D possibly corresponds to TRBD1 (5 bases). Germline V gene data show CDR1 as LNHNV and CDR2 as YYDKDF (reference sequence). This CDR3 contains 16 residues. Trimming removed 1 base at V and 3 bases at J, with 12 bases between. The CDR3 bases are TGTGCCACCAGCAGAGGCTATAGGGGTGACACCGGGGAGCTGTTTTTT. It encodes CATSRGYRGDTGELFF. The whole variable domain, remainder taken from reference TRBV15 and TRBJ2-2, is DAMVIQNPRYQVTQFGKPVTLSCSQTLNHNVMYWYQQKSSQAPKLLFHYYDKDFNNEADTPDNFQSRRPNTSFCFLDIRSPGLGDTAMYLCATSRGYRGDTGELFFGEGSRLTVL.

V is TRBV6-2 or TRBV6-3 and J is TRBJ2-7, with 10 bases lining up with TRBD2. V was pared by 6 bases and J by 5 bases, with 16 bases of the junction left unmatched. This CDR3 is 17 amino acids long. The germline V gene encodes CDR1 MNHEY and CDR2 SVGEGT. The CDR3 protein is CASRPSGISGRSHEQYF. CDR3 coding DNA: TGTGCCAGCAGACCTTCAGGAATTAGCGGGAGGTCCCACGAGCAGTACTTC.

The V call is TRBV27, the J call TRBJ2-7; the match to TRBD2 covers 14 bases. The germline CDR1 and CDR2 sequences are MNHEY and SMNVEV (reference sequence). There are 16 residues in the CDR3. J gave up 3 bases and V 2 bases, and 3 bases lay outside the gene matches. CDR3 region: CASSLAGTSGGYEQYF. CDR3 in DNA: TGTGCCAGCAGTTTAGCCGGGACTAGCGGGGGCTACGAGCAGTACTTC.

J is TRBJ1-5 and V is TRBV2, with D maybe TRBD1 (5 bases). Germline lookup yields CDR1 SNHLY and CDR2 FYNNEI. V lost 6 bases and J 2 bases, leaving 14 bases between the germline ends. This CDR3 region has 15 residues. Written as DNA, the CDR3 is TGTGCCAGCAGCTTGAACGAAGGGGGCAATCAGCCCCAGCATTTT. It is translated as CASSLNEGGNQPQHF. The whole variable domain, filled in from reference TRBV2 and TRBJ1-5, reads EPEVTQTPSHQVTQMGQEVILRCVPISNHLYFYWYRQILGQKVEFLVSFYNNEISEKSEIFDDQFSVERPDGSNFTLKIRSTKLEDSAMYFCASSLNEGGNQPQHFGDGTRLSIL.

This rearrangement joins TRBV25-1 to TRBJ1-1; D call uncertain. This CDR3 contains 13 residues. Germline loops: CDR1 MGHDK, CDR2 SYGVNS. V lost 11 bases and J 1 base, leaving 14 bases between the germline ends. The DNA of the CDR3 is TGTGCCTCGAAGGGTTCGGAGAACACTGAAGCTTTCTTT. This sequence encodes CASKGSENTEAFF.

The chain recombines TRBV29-1 with TRBJ1-1; D is unresolved. The CDR3 spans 13 residues. V lost 5 bases to trimming and J lost 6 bases, with 16 bases between them. Germline V lookup: CDR1 SQVTM, CDR2 ANQGSEA. Here the CDR3 reads CSVQTTLGAEAFF. The CDR3 coding sequence is TGCAGCGTTCAGACCACACTGGGCGCTGAAGCTTTCTTT.

This clone was recorded only once. The gene calls are TRBV7-2 and TRBJ1-2; possibly TRBD1 for D (5 bases). The V end was cut by 7 bases, the J end by 8 bases, with 17 bases between. Germline CDR1 reads SGHTA; CDR2 reads FQGNSA. The CDR3 is made up of 13 amino acids. Here the CDR3 reads CASNAGDGLGYTF. CDR3 nucleotide sequence: TGTGCCAGCAACGCTGGGGACGGTCTGGGCTACACCTTC. Full variable domain (missing parts from reference TRBV7-2 and TRBJ1-2): GAGVSQSPSNKVTEKGKDVELRCDPISGHTALYWYRQSLGQGLEFLIYFQGNSAPDKSGLPSDRFSAERTGGSVSTLTIQRTQQEDSAVYLCASNAGDGLGYTFGSGTRLTVV.

The DNA of the CDR3 is TGTGCCAGCAGTCGGTACGGGGGTAACTATGGCTACACCTTC. Encoded protein: CASSRYGGNYGYTF. J is TRBJ1-2 and V is TRBV27, with D possibly matching TRBD1 (5 bases). V was cut by 5 bases and J by 1 base, with 11 bases left in between. The germline V gene encodes CDR1 MNHEY and CDR2 SMNVEV (reference sequence). This CDR3 is 14 amino acids long.

The chain couples TRBV18 to TRBJ2-5; D gene unclear. CDR1 is KGHSH, CDR2 LQKENI, per germline. V gave up 3 bases and J gave up 4 bases, with 9 bases separating them. This CDR3 comprises 13 residues. CDR3 DNA sequence: TGTGCCAGCTCACCCCCACCCGGAGAGACCCAGTACTTC. Protein: CASSPPPGETQYF. Variable domain in full (rest from reference TRBV18 and TRBJ2-5): NAGVMQNPRHLVRRRGQEARLRCSPMKGHSHVYWYRQLPEEGLKFMVYLQKENIIDESGMPKERFSAEFPKEGPSILRIQQVVRGDSAAYFCASSPPPGETQYFGPGTRLLVL.